What follows are 19 T cell receptor beta chains derived from one specimen sequenced in a study of spatial heterogeneity in lung cancer. TCRdb re-called the 5' RACE reads through MiXCR, storing one row per CDR3 protein. The table records 35,000 to 55,000 distinct CDR3 sequences, roughly 12% of them present only once. Time point specified: blood at routine non-recurrence follow-up after resection. Material: PBMCs, obtained at follow-up. The origin of the receptors is a male donor with early-stage non-small cell lung cancer.

For this clonotype: A much larger clone differs from this one at a single base, so this may be a read error. This chain uses TRBV7-3 with TRBJ2-7, with D possibly called TRBD1 or TRBD2 (5 bases each). This CDR3 spans 15 amino acids. Per germline, CDR1 SGHTA and CDR2 FQGTGA. CDR3 sequence (DNA): TGTGCCAGCAGCTTAAGGGGCGGGCCGACCTACGGGCAGTACTTC. The encoded protein is CASSLRGGPTYGQYF.

This clonotype was counted many times. The CDR3 DNA sequence: TGTGCCACCAGTGATTCCGGGACAGGAGACAATGAGCAGTTCTTC. Translated: CATSDSGTGDNEQFF. The chain recombines TRBV24-1 with TRBJ2-1; TRBD1 matches at 8 bases. This CDR3 has 15 residues. V was pared by 2 bases and J by 5 bases, with 4 bases of the junction left unmatched. Germline assignment: CDR1 KGHDR and CDR2 SFDVKD.

This clonotype was detected a few times. The chain employs TRBV6-2 or TRBV6-3 and TRBJ2-1, with 12 positions matching TRBD2. Germline V lookup: CDR1 MNHEY, CDR2 SVGEGT. The CDR3 sequence is 20 residues long. V lost 0 bases and J lost 5; bases outside the gene matches: 14. The CDR3 DNA follows: TGTGCCAGCAGTTACTCTCCTCCTCTAGCGGGGGGGCCCCCCCACAATGAGCAGTTCTTC. Translation: CASSYSPPLAGGPPHNEQFF.

This clonotype was seen many times. V usage is TRBV20-1 and J usage is TRBJ2-1; D is undetermined. CDR1 is DFQATT and CDR2 is SNEGSKA in the germline V gene (reference sequence). V was cut by 5 bases and J by 0 bases, with 14 bases left in between. The CDR3 sequence is 15 residues long. The CDR3 is CSAVPWSGSYNEQFF. The CDR3 nucleotides read TGCAGTGCTGTTCCCTGGTCGGGCTCCTACAATGAGCAGTTCTTC.

This clonotype was detected many times. The genes are TRBV15 and TRBJ2-7; D gene ambiguous. CDR1 and CDR2 (germline): LNHNV, YYDKDF (reference sequence). The CDR3 is made up of 13 amino acids. V was trimmed by 0 bases and J by 2 bases, leaving 5 bases between them. In nucleotides, the CDR3 is TGTGCCACCAGCAGAGATAACACCTACGAGCAGTACTTC. Residues: CATSRDNTYEQYF.

Ten or more counts support this clonotype. This sequence joins TRBV7-3 and TRBJ2-2; D uncertain. The CDR3 has 12 residues. Trimming shortened V by 5 bases and J by 2 bases, and 3 bases separated the two germline ends. Germline loops: CDR1 SGHTA, CDR2 FQGTGA. The CDR3 bases are TGTGCCAGCAGCCTAAACACCGGGGAGCTGTTTTTT. Its protein product is CASSLNTGELFF. Using reference TRBV7-3 and TRBJ2-2 for the parts outside the CDR3, the full variable domain is GAGVSQTPSNKVTEKGKYVELRCDPISGHTALYWYRQSLGQGPEFLIYFQGTGAADDSGLPNDRFFAVRPEGSVSTLKIQRTERGDSAVYLCASSLNTGELFFGEGSRLTVL.

This clonotype has a count of ten or more. The chain is built from TRBV2 and TRBJ2-7; 7 nucleotides agree with TRBD1. The CDR3 runs 14 residues. Trimming took 6 bases from V and 0 from J; bases not matched to a gene: 5. CDR1 and CDR2 from the germline V gene are SNHLY and FYNNEI. CDR3 sequence (DNA): TGTGCCAGCAGGGAGGACAGGAACTCCTACGAGCAGTACTTC. Translated: CASREDRNSYEQYF.

This clonotype counts as medium-sized (0.01 to 0.1%). This chain links TRBV12-3 or TRBV12-4 with TRBJ2-1; D remains unclear. The length of the CDR3 is 12 residues. Trimming pared 6 bases from V and 11 bases from J, leaving 14 bases between. This chain's CDR3 is CASSPGSHQQFF. CDR3 bases: TGTGCCAGCAGCCCCGGGTCGCATCAGCAGTTCTTC.

Here the CDR3 DNA reads TGCGCCAGCAGCTTGGCCACAGATACGCAGTATTTT. Its protein is CASSLATDTQYF. This sequence joins TRBV5-1 and TRBJ2-3; no firm D call. CDR1 and CDR2 from the germline V gene are SGHRS and YFSETQ. The CDR3 has 12 amino acids. Between the trimmed V and J ends, which lost 0 bases and 2 bases, there was a span of 1 base.

As for this clonotype: This may be a read error: a much more frequent sequence differs by one nucleotide. As DNA, the CDR3 is TGTGCCAGCAGCTCCCCGGGGGCTAATTCACCCCTCCACTTT. Residues: CASSSPGANSPLHF. The chain recombines TRBV12-3 or TRBV12-4 with TRBJ1-6, with D possibly matching TRBD1 (6 bases). This CDR3 is built from 14 residues. The V end lost 6 bases, the J end lost 6 bases, and 12 bases lay between the germline ends.

The chain carries TRBV30 and TRBJ1-5, with D unresolved. V lost 2 bases to trimming and J lost 7 bases, with 12 bases between them. The CDR3 spans 13 residues. CDR1 is GTSNPN and CDR2 is SVGIG in the germline V gene (reference sequence). CDR3 nucleotide sequence: TGTGCCTGGAGTTCGGCGACGGACCAGCCCCAGCATTTT. This sequence encodes CAWSSATDQPQHF.

The rearrangement links TRBV12-3 or TRBV12-4 to TRBJ2-3, with 8 bases fitting TRBD1. The CDR3 is 14 amino acids. Unmatched junction bases numbered 7, after V lost 8 bases and J lost 3 bases. In nucleotides, the CDR3 is TGTGCCAGCCTATCGAACAGGGGGACAGATACGCAGTATTTT. This gives the protein CASLSNRGTDTQYF.

This clonotype was observed many times. The chain joins TRBV6-2 or TRBV6-3 to TRBJ2-2; 9 bases map to TRBD2. Per germline, CDR1 MNHEY and CDR2 SVGEGT. CDR3 length equals 21 residues. V lost 5 bases, J lost 5 bases, and 24 bases stayed unmatched. The CDR3 loop is CASSTLPSGRIWRASTGELFF. Written as DNA, the CDR3 is TGTGCCAGCAGTACGCTCCCCAGCGGGAGGATCTGGCGGGCAAGTACCGGGGAGCTGTTTTTT.

This clonotype came up many times. The chain carries TRBV7-2 and TRBJ1-1; no clear D gene. V lost 5 bases and J lost 0, with 7 bases in between. This CDR3 region has 13 residues. In germline, CDR1 is SGHTA, CDR2 FQGNSA. CDR3 in amino acids: CASSLHMNTEAFF. CDR3 nucleotide sequence: TGTGCCAGCAGCCTCCACATGAACACTGAAGCTTTCTTT.

Ten or more counts support this clonotype. The chain couples TRBV12-3 or TRBV12-4 to TRBJ1-4; tentatively, D is TRBD1 (5 bases). V dropped 3 bases and J dropped 3 bases, with 8 bases sitting between them. The CDR3 consists of 14 residues. CDR3 residues: CASSFGTANEKLFF. CDR3 DNA sequence: TGTGCCAGCAGTTTCGGGACCGCTAATGAAAAACTGTTTTTT.

The chain employs TRBV11-3 and TRBJ2-5, with 10 bases that match TRBD2. This CDR3 has 17 amino acids. The germline V gene has CDR1 SGHNT and CDR2 YENEEA. Trimming cost V 3 bases and J 2 bases; bases outside gene matches: 9. The CDR3 loop reads CASSFGRGTSVQETQYF. CDR3 nucleotides: TGTGCCAGCAGCTTTGGCCGAGGGACTAGCGTACAAGAGACCCAGTACTTC.

This clonotype came up many times. The V and J genes are TRBV20-1 and TRBJ2-3, with D possibly being TRBD1 (6 bases). V dropped 4 bases and J dropped 2 bases, with 16 bases sitting between them. The CDR3 extends over 15 amino acids. CDR1 is DFQATT, CDR2 SNEGSKA, per germline (reference sequence). The DNA of the CDR3 is TGCAGTGCTAAGGGACAACGCCACTTCACAGATACGCAGTATTTT. Translation gives CSAKGQRHFTDTQYF.

This clonotype has a count of ten or more. The J gene is TRBJ2-2, the V gene TRBV20-1, with 9 bases that match TRBD2. The CDR3 contains 14 residues. V was clipped by 6 bases and J by 7 bases; unmatched bases: 9. Looked up from germline, CDR1 is DFQATT and CDR2 is SNEGSKA (reference sequence). This chain's CDR3 is CSAVKGLALGELFF. The CDR3 DNA reads TGCAGTGCGGTCAAGGGACTAGCACTCGGGGAGCTGTTTTTT.

This clonotype was observed a handful of times. The chain joins TRBV7-3 to TRBJ2-3; D is ambiguous. Germline V gene data show CDR1 as SGHTA and CDR2 as FQGTGA. V was shortened by 4 bases and J by 3 bases, with 14 bases between the two germline ends. This CDR3 has 15 amino acids. The CDR3 loop reads CASSSQVRNTDTQYF. The CDR3 DNA reads as TGTGCCAGCAGCTCCCAAGTCAGGAATACAGATACGCAGTATTTT.